The 29 T cell receptor beta chains below all came from one sample that was sequenced in a study of blood T cell repertoires in COVID-19. Only in-frame clones appear in the TCRdb table, and some are missing; sequencing was by immunoSEQ multiplex PCR. Found here are over 150,000 clones, about 89% of them singletons; the top ten hold approximately 0.55%. The material sequenced was peripheral blood. These receptors were taken from a man aged 45-65 years with acute or convalescent COVID-19.

This chain joins TRBV28 and TRBJ1-2; 10 bases are shared with TRBD1. Unmatched junction bases numbered 9, after V lost 6 bases and J lost 8 bases. Germline CDR1 is MDHEN and CDR2 is SYDVKM. This CDR3 contains 14 residues. The CDR3 reads CASSPGTGAQGYTF. CDR3 nucleotides: TGTGCCAGCAGCCCCGGGACAGGGGCGCAGGGCTACACCTTC.

The chain links TRBV30 to TRBJ1-4; TRBD1 matches 7 bases. This CDR3 spans 14 amino acids. V was clipped by 0 bases and J by 10 bases; unmatched bases: 8. Germline V lookup: CDR1 GTSNPN, CDR2 SVGIG (reference sequence). CDR3: CAWSVRGRPGKLFF. CDR3 in DNA: TGTGCCTGGAGTGTCAGGGGGAGGCCTGGAAAACTGTTTTTT.

The V gene is TRBV5-1, the J gene TRBJ2-5, with a possible D match to TRBD2 (7 bases). The CDR3 length is 14 residues. In germline, CDR1 is SGHRS, CDR2 YFSETQ. V lost 0 bases to trimming and J lost 5 bases, with 11 bases between them. The CDR3 is CASSLVGGAETQYF. DNA for the CDR3: TGCGCCAGCAGCTTGGTGGGGGGGGCCGAGACCCAGTACTTC.

CDR3 sequence (DNA): TGTGCCAGCAGCAAGGGACAGGGGGCTTTTTGGGATACGCAGTATTTT. It yields the protein CASSKGQGAFWDTQYF. V and J are TRBV6-2 or TRBV6-3 and TRBJ2-3; TRBD1 agrees at 12 bases. Germline CDR1 reads MNHEY; CDR2 reads SVGEGT. The CDR3 contains 16 residues. The trim removed 6 bases at V and 6 bases at J, leaving 10 bases unmatched.

This chain links TRBV7-6 with TRBJ1-1, with 8 bases lining up with TRBD1. Germline V lookup: CDR1 SGHVS, CDR2 FNYEAQ. CDR3 length equals 16 residues. V dropped 0 bases and J dropped 6; count of bases not matched to a gene: 9. The CDR3 sequence is CASSLAAGGGMSEAFF. CDR3 in DNA: TGTGCCAGCAGCTTAGCCGCAGGGGGCGGAATGTCTGAAGCTTTCTTT.

This clone was recorded once. The J gene is TRBJ2-1, the V gene TRBV28; D is perhaps TRBD2 (5 bases). The V and J ends lost 6 bases and 0 bases respectively, with 12 bases between them. This CDR3 region has 15 residues. CDR1 is MDHEN and CDR2 is SYDVKM in the germline V gene. CDR3 in DNA: TGTGCCAGCAGGACGGGGAGCGGCTCCTACAATGAGCAGTTCTTC. Protein: CASRTGSGSYNEQFF.

The chain employs TRBV6-5 and TRBJ1-6, with TRBD1 matching over 8 bases. Germline CDR1 reads MNHEY; CDR2 reads SVGAGI. The CDR3 is made up of 15 amino acids. The V segment lost 5 bases and the J segment 9 bases; nucleotides outside the gene matches: 9. This CDR3 is CASSNDRGRGSPLHF. CDR3 in DNA: TGTGCCAGCAGTAACGACAGGGGTCGAGGTTCACCCCTCCACTTT.

The chain has TRBV5-1 and TRBJ2-2; 7 bases line up with TRBD1. V lost 2 bases and J lost 1; bases outside the gene matches: 5. Germline V gene sequence: CDR1 SGHRS, CDR2 YFSETQ. The CDR3 is 16 residues long. The CDR3 here is CASSFYGTVNTGELFF. The CDR3 bases are TGCGCCAGCAGCTTCTATGGGACAGTGAACACCGGGGAGCTGTTTTTT.

The genes are TRBV24-1 and TRBJ1-1, with D unclear. Trimming took 1 base from V and 5 from J, leaving 7 bases between them. The CDR3 is 13 amino acids. The germline CDR1 and CDR2 sequences are KGHDR and SFDVKD. The DNA for the CDR3 is TGTGCCACCAGTGATTTTTCCTTTACTGAAGCTTTCTTT. Encoded protein: CATSDFSFTEAFF.

The chain combines TRBV6-5 with TRBJ1-1, with a tentative D call TRBD1 (6 bases). The CDR3 consists of 14 residues. CDR1 is MNHEY, CDR2 SVGAGI, per germline. With 2 bases removed from V and 5 bases from J, the gap between germline ends came to 12 bases. CDR3 in amino acids: CASSYLDRNTEAFF. The CDR3 DNA is TGTGCCAGCAGTTACCTCGACAGGAATACTGAAGCTTTCTTT.

The rearrangement uses TRBV30 and TRBJ2-5; D possibly corresponds to TRBD1 (6 bases). This CDR3 is 14 amino acids long. Trimming took 5 bases from V and 1 from J, leaving 14 bases between them. CDR1 GTSNPN and CDR2 SVGIG come from the germline V gene (reference sequence). The CDR3 loop is CAWQGHLFQETQYF. CDR3 DNA: TGTGCCTGGCAGGGACACCTCTTCCAAGAGACCCAGTACTTC.

The rearrangement joins TRBV7-9 to TRBJ1-2, with a tentative D call TRBD1 (5 bases). The germline V gene has CDR1 SEHNR and CDR2 FQNEAQ (reference sequence). The V gene lost 4 bases and the J gene lost 0 bases, with 9 bases spanning the gap. The CDR3 has 14 amino acids. The CDR3 spells CASSSQGSNYGYTF. The CDR3 DNA reads TGTGCCAGCAGCTCCCAGGGATCTAACTATGGCTACACCTTC.

This clone appeared a single time. This chain connects TRBV19 to TRBJ2-7; 10 bases map to TRBD2. This CDR3 is 14 amino acids long. CDR1 and CDR2 from the germline V gene are LNHDA and SQIVND (reference sequence). With V trimmed by 5 bases and J by 3 bases, 4 bases remained unmatched. CDR3 protein: CASSGLAGDYEQYF. CDR3 nucleotide sequence: TGTGCCAGTAGTGGGCTAGCGGGAGACTACGAGCAGTACTTC.

The CDR3 DNA is TGCGCCAGCAGTGAGTCGTCCCAGGGGGGCACTGAAGCTTTCTTT. Residues: CASSESSQGGTEAFF. This chain uses TRBV10-2 with TRBJ1-1, with 7 bases fitting TRBD1. Germline V gene sequence: CDR1 WSHSY, CDR2 SAAADI. V was pared by 0 bases and J by 4 bases, with 5 bases of the junction left unmatched. CDR3 length: 15 amino acids.

The chain carries TRBV11-2 and TRBJ2-1, with 15 bases identical to TRBD2. V lost 5 bases, J lost 8 bases, and 16 bases stayed unmatched. The CDR3 contains 19 residues. CDR1 SGHAT and CDR2 FQNNGV come from the germline V gene. CDR3 DNA: TGTGCCAGCAGCCGCCCGGGACTAGCGGGGGGCCGGGGGGGCGATGAGCAGTTCTTC. Encoded protein: CASSRPGLAGGRGGDEQFF.

The rearrangement links TRBV13 to TRBJ2-5; 9 bases line up with TRBD1. V lost 5 bases, J lost 8 bases, and 24 bases stayed unmatched. In germline, CDR1 is PRHDT, CDR2 FYEKMQ (reference sequence). The CDR3 runs to 19 residues. The CDR3 coding sequence is TGTGCCAGCAGCCCCGCCGGGACAGGGACTTACTGGAGACTAGGCACCCAGTACTTC. It specifies CASSPAGTGTYWRLGTQYF. Full variable domain (missing parts from reference TRBV13 and TRBJ2-5): AAGVIQSPRHLIKEKRETATLKCYPIPRHDTVYWYQQGPGQDPQFLISFYEKMQSDKGSIPDRFSAQQFSDYHSELNMSSLELGDSALYFCASSPAGTGTYWRLGTQYFGPGTRLLVL.

The chain has TRBV7-9 and TRBJ2-7; 14 nucleotides agree with TRBD2. This CDR3 has 17 residues. Germline values: CDR1 SEHNR, CDR2 FQNEAQ (reference sequence). Trimming cost V 5 bases and J 0 bases; bases outside gene matches: 6. The CDR3 DNA reads as TGTGCCAGCAGCGCGGGACTAGCGGGAGAAGGCTCCTACGAGCAGTACTTC. Encoded protein: CASSAGLAGEGSYEQYF.

The V and J genes are TRBV4-1 and TRBJ2-7; no firm D call. V was shortened by 0 bases and J by 3 bases, with 6 bases between the two germline ends. Germline V lookup: CDR1 MGHRA, CDR2 YSYEKL. This CDR3 has 13 amino acids. Here the CDR3 reads CASSQDRFYEQYF. The CDR3 DNA follows: TGCGCCAGCAGCCAAGATCGGTTCTACGAGCAGTACTTC.

This sequence joins TRBV15 and TRBJ1-1, with D possibly matching TRBD1 (5 bases). V was pared by 3 bases and J by 3 bases, with 8 bases between. The CDR3 totals 13 residues. CDR1 and CDR2 from the germline V gene are LNHNV and YYDKDF (reference sequence). In nucleotides, the CDR3 is TGTGCCACCAGCAGGGGGGGGGACACTGAAGCTTTCTTT. Translation: CATSRGGDTEAFF.

This sequence joins TRBV11-2 and TRBJ2-4; 7 nucleotides align to TRBD1. Trimming removed 3 bases from V and 4 bases from J; junction bases left unmatched: 9. Germline loops: CDR1 SGHAT, CDR2 FQNNGV. The CDR3 has 16 residues. The CDR3 loop is CASSLARGPPKNIQYF. CDR3 nucleotide sequence: TGTGCCAGCAGCTTGGCGAGGGGGCCGCCAAAAAACATTCAGTACTTC. The full variable domain, its missing parts supplied by reference TRBV11-2 and TRBJ2-4, is EAGVAQSPRYKIIEKRQSVAFWCNPISGHATLYWYQQILGQGPKLLIQFQNNGVVDDSQLPKDRFSAERLKGVDSTLKIQPAKLEDSAVYLCASSLARGPPKNIQYFGAGTRLSVL.

The DNA for the CDR3 is TGTGCCAGCTCACCAACGACACTAGATAGCAATCAGCCCCAGCATTTT. Amino acids: CASSPTTLDSNQPQHF. The chain is built from TRBV18 and TRBJ1-5; D is undetermined. Germline V gene data show CDR1 as KGHSH and CDR2 as LQKENI. The CDR3 is made up of 16 amino acids. Trimming shortened V by 2 bases and J by 0 bases, and 11 bases separated the two germline ends. The full variable domain, completed using reference TRBV18 and TRBJ1-5, is NAGVMQNPRHLVRRRGQEARLRCSPMKGHSHVYWYRQLPEEGLKFMVYLQKENIIDESGMPKERFSAEFPKEGPSILRIQQVVRGDSAAYFCASSPTTLDSNQPQHFGDGTRLSIL.

The chain is built from TRBV5-1 and TRBJ2-3, with D tentatively TRBD2 (5 bases). V was trimmed by 3 bases and J by 2 bases, leaving 10 bases between them. The CDR3 runs 14 residues. Per the germline V gene, CDR1 is SGHRS and CDR2 is YFSETQ. The CDR3 region has the DNA TGCGCCAGCAGCTGGCTGGAGGCCACAGATACGCAGTATTTT. Protein: CASSWLEATDTQYF.

This clone was recorded once. The chain joins TRBV30 to TRBJ1-1; no reliable D call. The CDR3 is 14 amino acids. Germline assignment: CDR1 GTSNPN and CDR2 SVGIG (reference sequence). The germline V and J ends were trimmed by 8 bases and 1 base, with 17 bases remaining between them. Here the CDR3 reads CAGTHPEENTEAFF. CDR3 sequence (DNA): TGTGCCGGAACCCACCCGGAGGAGAACACTGAAGCTTTCTTT. Based on the CDR3 plus reference TRBV30 and TRBJ1-1, the full variable domain is SQTIHQWPATLVQPVGSPLSLECTVEGTSNPNLYWYRQAAGRGLQLLFYSVGIGQISSEVPQNLSASRPQDRQFILSSKKLLLSDSGFYLCAGTHPEENTEAFFGQGTRLTVV.

The rearrangement joins TRBV5-1 to TRBJ1-6, with D unresolved. From germline, CDR1 is SGHRS and CDR2 YFSETQ. This CDR3 comprises 16 residues. V was shortened by 0 bases and J by 4 bases, with 11 bases between the two germline ends. The CDR3 sequence is CASSLAAGSYNSPLHF. CDR3 nucleotide sequence: TGCGCCAGCAGCTTGGCGGCAGGCAGTTATAATTCACCCCTCCACTTT.

This clone has only a few counts. The chain is built from TRBV19 and TRBJ2-4, with unresolved D. Germline CDR1 and CDR2: LNHDA and SQIVND (reference sequence). The CDR3 consists of 13 residues. V lost 1 base and J lost 5, with 6 bases in between. CDR3 in amino acids: CASSIVVQNIQYF. The CDR3 DNA reads TGTGCCAGTAGTATAGTAGTCCAAAACATTCAGTACTTC.

The chain has TRBV3-1 (or the pseudogene TRBV3-2) and TRBJ1-2; D might be TRBD1 (5 bases). V was cut by 1 base and J by 2 bases, with 8 bases left in between. The CDR3 runs to 14 residues. The germline CDR1 and CDR2 sequences are LGHDT and YNNKEL (reference sequence). The CDR3 spells CASSQAGINYGYTF. CDR3 bases: TGTGCCAGCAGCCAAGCAGGGATAAACTATGGCTACACCTTC.

The chain combines TRBV28 with TRBJ1-5, with D hard to call. The germline V gene encodes CDR1 MDHEN and CDR2 SYDVKM. Trimming removed 6 bases at V and 3 bases at J, with 12 bases between. The CDR3 loop spans 14 amino acids. DNA for the CDR3: TGTGCCAGCAGACTGCCTAACCTCAATCAGCCCCAGCATTTT. It encodes CASRLPNLNQPQHF.

The J gene is TRBJ2-2, the V gene TRBV18; D may be TRBD2 (5 bases). This CDR3 has 16 residues. With 3 bases removed from V and 0 bases from J, the gap between germline ends came to 11 bases. Germline lookup yields CDR1 KGHSH and CDR2 LQKENI. CDR3 in DNA: TGTGCCAGCTCACCGGGAGACACCTCGAACACCGGGGAGCTGTTTTTT. It translates to CASSPGDTSNTGELFF. The complete variable domain, with remaining parts taken from reference TRBV18 and TRBJ2-2, reads NAGVMQNPRHLVRRRGQEARLRCSPMKGHSHVYWYRQLPEEGLKFMVYLQKENIIDESGMPKERFSAEFPKEGPSILRIQQVVRGDSAAYFCASSPGDTSNTGELFFGEGSRLTVL.

V usage is TRBV28 and J usage is TRBJ2-7, with 7 bases identical to TRBD1. Germline CDR1 is MDHEN and CDR2 is SYDVKM. The V segment lost 5 bases and the J segment 2 bases; nucleotides outside the gene matches: 6. This CDR3 spans 14 amino acids. The CDR3 DNA sequence: TGTGCCAGCAGTGTCCACAGGGGAACCTACGAGCAGTACTTC. Translating gives CASSVHRGTYEQYF.